Listed below are T cell receptor beta chains from one sample, sequenced in a study of early T cells in non-severe SARS-CoV-2 infection. Via MiXCR, TCRdb re-called the 5' RACE reads, giving one row per CDR3 protein. The sample includes some 40,000 distinct CDR3 sequences, 5% to 6.5% of them seen just once. The material sequenced was whole blood. These receptors originate from an adult who was a healthcare worker with PCR-confirmed SARS-CoV-2 infection or an uninfected control (not recorded which). CDR3s include the opening cysteine and the closing phenylalanine or tryptophan. The D gene is left open where the match is weak. Clone size is stated in some rows and not others, as once, few, many or a class when expanded.

j_gene: TRBJ2-7; abundance: many; d_gene: -; v_gene: TRBV6-1; CDR3aa: CASSVSTYEQYF
j_gene: TRBJ1-5; abundance: many; d_gene: -; v_gene: TRBV10-3; CDR3aa: CAISEPDFSNQPQHF
j_gene: TRBJ2-7; abundance: many; d_gene: TRBD2; v_gene: TRBV5-1; CDR3aa: CASSGGTSGEQYF
j_gene: TRBJ2-2; abundance: -; d_gene: -; v_gene: TRBV2; CDR3aa: CASSEGRYTGELFF
j_gene: TRBJ2-1; abundance: many; d_gene: -; v_gene: TRBV20-1; CDR3aa: CSASSQGSWSNEQFF
j_gene: TRBJ2-7; abundance: -; d_gene: TRBD2; v_gene: TRBV11-2; CDR3aa: CASSRTSGAGTYEQYF
j_gene: TRBJ1-6; abundance: few; d_gene: TRBD1; v_gene: TRBV7-6; CDR3aa: CASSLAQGTGGSPLHF
j_gene: TRBJ2-5; abundance: many; d_gene: -; v_gene: TRBV7-3; CDR3aa: CASSLSLLETQYF
j_gene: TRBJ2-4; abundance: few; d_gene: -; v_gene: TRBV14; CDR3aa: CASSQGPIQYF
j_gene: TRBJ2-1; abundance: many; d_gene: TRBD2; v_gene: TRBV20-1; CDR3aa: CSASPGTSGYNEQFF
j_gene: TRBJ2-1; abundance: -; d_gene: TRBD2; v_gene: TRBV7-3; CDR3aa: CASSLMEGREKFF
j_gene: TRBJ2-7; abundance: few; d_gene: TRBD2; v_gene: TRBV6-1; CDR3aa: CASSSSSGLEQYF
j_gene: TRBJ2-1; abundance: -; d_gene: -; v_gene: TRBV25-1; CDR3aa: CASSESSYNGQFF
j_gene: TRBJ2-3; abundance: few; d_gene: TRBD1; v_gene: TRBV4-2; CDR3aa: CASSYRGRFGDTQYF
j_gene: TRBJ2-1; abundance: few; d_gene: -; v_gene: TRBV7-9; CDR3aa: CASSTLGEQFF
j_gene: TRBJ1-1; abundance: many; d_gene: -; v_gene: TRBV4-2; CDR3aa: CASSQLLTNTEAFF
j_gene: TRBJ2-7; abundance: few; d_gene: TRBD1; v_gene: TRBV3-1; CDR3aa: CASAATGAEQYF
j_gene: TRBJ1-1; abundance: many; d_gene: -; v_gene: TRBV12-3/TRBV12-4; CDR3aa: CASTTRRTNTEAFF